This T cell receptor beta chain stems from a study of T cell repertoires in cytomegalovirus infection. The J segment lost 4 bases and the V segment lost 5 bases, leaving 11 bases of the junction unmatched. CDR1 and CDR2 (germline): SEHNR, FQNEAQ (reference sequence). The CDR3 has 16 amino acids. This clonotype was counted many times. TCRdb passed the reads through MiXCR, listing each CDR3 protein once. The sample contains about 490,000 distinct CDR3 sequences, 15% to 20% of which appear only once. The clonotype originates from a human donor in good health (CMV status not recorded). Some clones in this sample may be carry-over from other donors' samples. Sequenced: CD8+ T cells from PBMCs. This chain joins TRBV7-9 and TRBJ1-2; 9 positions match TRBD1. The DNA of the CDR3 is TGTGCCAGCAGCGACCGGGACAGGGAAACCAGCTATGGCTACACCTTC. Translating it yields CASSDRDRETSYGYTF. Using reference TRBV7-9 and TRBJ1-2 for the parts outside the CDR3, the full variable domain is DTGVSQNPRHKITKRGQNVTFRCDPISEHNRLYWYRQTLGQGPEFLTYFQNEAQLEKSRLLSDRFSAERPKGSFSTLEIQRTEQGDSAMYLCASSDRDRETSYGYTFGSGTRLTVV.